This passage covers 30 T cell receptor beta chains from one sample sequenced in a study of control samples from healthy donors and cancer patients. Measured with immunoSEQ multiplex PCR; TCRdb has only the in-frame clones, and not every one. In the table there are fewer than 90,000 clones, approximately 94% of which are singletons. Sequencing used blood. These receptor sequences come from a woman aged 40 to 50 in good health.

V and J are TRBV6-5 and TRBJ2-1, with D possibly TRBD1 on 5 matching bases. CDR3 length: 15 residues. Trimming pared 1 base from V and 0 bases from J, leaving 7 bases between. The germline V gene has CDR1 MNHEY and CDR2 SVGAGI. The chain's CDR3 is CASSYWGGSYNEQFF. CDR3 DNA sequence: TGTGCCAGCAGTTACTGGGGCGGCTCCTACAATGAGCAGTTCTTC.

This chain joins TRBV5-1 and TRBJ1-3; TRBD1 might be the D (6 bases). Germline V gene data show CDR1 as SGHRS and CDR2 as YFSETQ. This CDR3 has 16 amino acids. Trimming took off 0 bases at V and 4 bases at J, with 14 bases between the two ends. This CDR3 is CASSLVGTGGGNTIYF. In DNA form, the CDR3 reads TGCGCCAGCAGCTTGGTTGGGACCGGGGGCGGAAACACCATATATTTT.

J is TRBJ1-2 and V is TRBV7-9; D not resolved. Germline values: CDR1 SEHNR, CDR2 FQNEAQ (reference sequence). This CDR3 comprises 14 residues. V lost 1 base, J lost 6 bases, and 12 bases lay in between. CDR3 bases: TGTGCCAGCAGCTTAGGGCTGGCAGTCGATGGCTACACCTTC. As protein: CASSLGLAVDGYTF.

The gene calls are TRBV24-1 and TRBJ2-2; 8 nucleotides align to TRBD1. This CDR3 contains 14 residues. Germline assignment: CDR1 KGHDR and CDR2 SFDVKD. Trimming at V came to 4 bases and at J to 8 bases, leaving 5 bases not matched to a gene. CDR3 sequence: CATSDAGGGGELFF. The CDR3 nucleotides are TGTGCCACCAGTGACGCAGGGGGCGGTGGGGAGCTGTTTTTT.

The chain recombines TRBV24-1 with TRBJ2-2; D gene uncertain. This CDR3 is 14 amino acids long. Looked up from germline, CDR1 is KGHDR and CDR2 is SFDVKD. Trimming took 12 bases from V and 4 from J, leaving 17 bases between them. CDR3 sequence: CAPYLRFPTGELFF. As DNA, the CDR3 is TGTGCCCCATATCTAAGGTTCCCCACCGGGGAGCTGTTTTTT.

The rearrangement joins TRBV3-1 (or the pseudogene TRBV3-2) to TRBJ2-2; tentatively, D is TRBD2 (6 bases). Germline-derived CDR1 and CDR2 are LGHDT and YNNKEL (reference sequence). CDR3 size: 17 residues. V shed 2 bases and J shed 0 bases, with 13 bases lying between them. CDR3 DNA: TGTGCCAGCAGCCAACTAGCGACTGCACCGAACACCGGGGAGCTGTTTTTT. Residues: CASSQLATAPNTGELFF.

The chain recombines TRBV5-1 with TRBJ1-4; TRBD1 matches 9 bases. The CDR3 totals 14 residues. The germline CDR1 and CDR2 sequences are SGHRS and YFSETQ. J gave up 7 bases and V 5 bases, and 6 bases lay outside the gene matches. Here the CDR3 reads CASSHGQGPEKLFF. CDR3 nucleotide sequence: TGCGCCAGCAGTCATGGACAGGGGCCTGAAAAACTGTTTTTT.

The chain uses TRBV27 and TRBJ2-3, with 11 nucleotides matching TRBD2. The germline gives CDR1 MNHEY, CDR2 SMNVEV (reference sequence). Germline trimming cut 2 bases from V and 4 bases from J; bases unmatched to any gene: 2. This CDR3 region has 15 residues. CDR3 loop: CASSLLAGGPDTQYF. CDR3 sequence (DNA): TGTGCCAGCAGTTTACTAGCGGGAGGACCAGATACGCAGTATTTT.

The rearrangement links TRBV11-2 to TRBJ2-7, with 7 bases fitting TRBD2. This CDR3 region has 12 residues. Germline V gene data show CDR1 as SGHAT and CDR2 as FQNNGV. V trimming: 5 bases; J trimming: 6 bases; junction bases outside the gene matches: 4. CDR3 sequence (DNA): TGTGCCAGCAGCCCCTCGGGGGGCGAGCAGTACTTC. Its protein is CASSPSGGEQYF.

This rearrangement joins TRBV4-2 to TRBJ2-2, with D maybe TRBD1 (6 bases). The germline CDR1 and CDR2 sequences are LGHNA and YNFKEQ. The CDR3 length is 16 residues. V was trimmed by 7 bases and J by 0 bases, leaving 15 bases between them. This CDR3 reads CASNSPDSANTGELFF. The CDR3 DNA reads TGTGCCAGCAATTCTCCGGACAGCGCGAACACCGGGGAGCTGTTTTTT.

The chain employs TRBV3-1 (or the pseudogene TRBV3-2) and TRBJ2-5, with 12 bases fitting TRBD2. This CDR3 comprises 19 residues. V lost 0 bases to trimming and J lost 4 bases; unmatched junction nucleotides: 12. Germline lookup yields CDR1 LGHDT and CDR2 YNNKEL (reference sequence). This CDR3 reads CASSQEASGGARILETQYF. CDR3 bases: TGTGCCAGCAGCCAAGAAGCTAGCGGGGGGGCCCGTATCTTAGAGACCCAGTACTTC.

The chain couples TRBV4-3 to TRBJ2-7; 8 positions agree with TRBD2. The germline CDR1 and CDR2 sequences are LGHNA and YSLEER. Trimming removed 0 bases from V and 9 bases from J; junction bases left unmatched: 13. CDR3 length: 16 amino acids. CDR3 protein: CASSQDTGGAPYAQYF. The CDR3 DNA reads TGCGCCAGCAGCCAAGATACCGGGGGGGCCCCTTATGCGCAGTACTTC.

This chain connects TRBV2 to TRBJ2-7; TRBD2 might be the D (6 bases). CDR3 length: 13 residues. V lost 8 bases to trimming and J lost 2 bases, with 13 bases between them. Germline V gene lookup returns CDR1 SNHLY and CDR2 FYNNEI. The chain's CDR3 is CASEGLPTYEQYF. In nucleotides, the CDR3 is TGTGCCAGCGAGGGACTCCCAACCTACGAGCAGTACTTC.

The rearrangement uses TRBV2 and TRBJ2-5; D is unclear. Trimming removed 3 bases from V and 5 bases from J, with 10 bases in between. The length of the CDR3 is 13 residues. Germline CDR1 is SNHLY and CDR2 is FYNNEI. In DNA, the CDR3 is TGTGCCAGCAGTGAGATGCTCAGGGAGACCCAGTACTTC. Protein sequence: CASSEMLRETQYF.

In this sample, this clone turned up a few times. The chain is built from TRBV7-6 and TRBJ1-5; D might be TRBD1 (5 bases). There are 13 residues in the CDR3. Trimming took 1 base from V and 4 from J, leaving 5 bases between them. CDR1 SGHVS and CDR2 FNYEAQ come from the germline V gene. CDR3 amino acids: CASSLGTNQPQHF. CDR3 nucleotide sequence: TGTGCCAGCAGCTTAGGGACAAATCAGCCCCAGCATTTT.

V is TRBV7-2 and J is TRBJ1-1; a possible D gene is TRBD1 (6 bases). The CDR3 runs to 15 residues. CDR1 is SGHTA, CDR2 FQGNSA, per germline. Trimming took 5 bases from V and 3 from J, leaving 16 bases between them. The CDR3: CASSPQQGRDTEAFF. The CDR3 nucleotides are TGTGCCAGCAGCCCCCAACAGGGTCGCGACACTGAAGCTTTCTTT.

The J gene is TRBJ1-1, the V gene TRBV13; D perhaps matches TRBD1 (6 bases). V was pared by 5 bases and J by 0 bases, with 13 bases between. The germline gives CDR1 PRHDT, CDR2 FYEKMQ (reference sequence). There are 15 residues in the CDR3. CDR3 DNA: TGTGCCAGCAGCCAATTCCGGACAGTGAACACTGAAGCTTTCTTT. This translates into CASSQFRTVNTEAFF.

This chain joins TRBV2 and TRBJ2-7, with 9 bases matching TRBD1. V shed 6 bases, J shed 4 bases, and the junction held 4 bases outside the gene matches. The germline V gene encodes CDR1 SNHLY and CDR2 FYNNEI. This CDR3 has 13 residues. The CDR3 DNA sequence: TGTGCCAGCAGCCGGGACAGGGATTACGAGCAGTACTTC. This codes for CASSRDRDYEQYF.

The chain couples TRBV5-6 to TRBJ1-6, with D uncertain. V dropped 1 base and J dropped 10 bases, with 6 bases sitting between them. Germline V gives CDR1 SGHDT, CDR2 YYEEEE. This CDR3 contains 12 residues. The CDR3 nucleotides are TGTGCCAGCAGCTTGAGCGGATCACCCCTCCACTTT. Protein sequence: CASSLSGSPLHF.

J is TRBJ2-7 and V is TRBV2; D is unclear. CDR1 SNHLY and CDR2 FYNNEI come from the germline V gene. Deletions cut 3 bases from V and 3 bases from J, with 9 bases between. The CDR3 runs to 13 residues. CDR3 protein: CASSDLLSYEQYF. CDR3 bases: TGTGCCAGCAGTGATTTGCTGAGCTACGAGCAGTACTTC.

This chain links TRBV6-5 with TRBJ1-1, with TRBD1 as a possible D gene (5 bases). Trimming took off 0 bases at V and 3 bases at J, with 11 bases between the two ends. This CDR3 contains 15 residues. From germline, CDR1 is MNHEY and CDR2 SVGAGI. CDR3 region: CASSYSQGLDTEAFF. CDR3 nucleotide sequence: TGTGCCAGCAGTTACTCCCAGGGTTTGGACACTGAAGCTTTCTTT.

The rearrangement joins TRBV6-5 to TRBJ1-3; D is unclear. CDR3 length: 13 amino acids. The germline V gene encodes CDR1 MNHEY and CDR2 SVGAGI. The V end lost 7 bases, the J end lost 4 bases, and 11 bases lay between the germline ends. The CDR3 DNA is TGTGCCAGCATTCCGACGGGAGGAAACACCATATATTTT. This sequence encodes CASIPTGGNTIYF.

Concerning this clone: Other DNA sequences in the same sample also yield this CDR3. This rearrangement joins TRBV3-1 (or the pseudogene TRBV3-2) to TRBJ1-2; D gene unclear. This CDR3 contains 13 residues. Germline CDR1 reads LGHDT; CDR2 reads YNNKEL (reference sequence). Trimming pared 0 bases from V and 5 bases from J, leaving 7 bases between. In DNA form, the CDR3 reads TGTGCCAGCAGCCAAGATAGAAGGTATGGCTACACCTTC. Residues: CASSQDRRYGYTF.

This clone was found once. V is TRBV27 and J is TRBJ2-4, with D possibly matching TRBD1 (6 bases). Germline lookup yields CDR1 MNHEY and CDR2 SMNVEV (reference sequence). The CDR3 runs 16 residues. V was pared by 1 base and J by 6 bases, with 16 bases between. CDR3 loop: CASSLWGRGHLNIQYF. CDR3 DNA sequence: TGTGCCAGCAGTTTATGGGGGCGTGGACACCTAAACATTCAGTACTTC.

The chain employs TRBV19 and TRBJ1-2; TRBD1 agrees at 9 bases. After removal of 3 bases from V and 4 bases from J, the junction contained 6 bases not matched to a gene. This CDR3 comprises 15 residues. From germline, CDR1 is LNHDA and CDR2 SQIVND (reference sequence). This CDR3 is CASSMGQGYFYGYTF. The CDR3 nucleotides are TGTGCCAGTAGTATGGGACAGGGCTATTTCTATGGCTACACCTTC.

The rearrangement uses TRBV27 and TRBJ2-1, with D unresolved. This CDR3 is 12 amino acids long. The ends were cut back, 3 bases at V and 9 bases at J, with 9 bases in the middle. Germline lookup yields CDR1 MNHEY and CDR2 SMNVEV (reference sequence). CDR3 nucleotides: TGTGCCAGCAGTTTGCGGAACAGTGAGCAGTTCTTC. This encodes CASSLRNSEQFF.

J is TRBJ1-2 and V is TRBV7-9; D remains unclear. Between the trimmed V and J ends, which lost 1 base and 8 bases, there was a span of 8 bases. Germline CDR1 is SEHNR and CDR2 is FQNEAQ (reference sequence). The CDR3 length is 12 residues. The CDR3 sequence: CASSLEGGGYTF. In DNA, the CDR3 is TGTGCCAGCAGCTTAGAGGGAGGCGGCTACACCTTC. Looking up the rest from reference TRBV7-9 and TRBJ1-2 gives the full variable domain: DTGVSQNPRHKITKRGQNVTFRCDPISEHNRLYWYRQTLGQGPEFLTYFQNEAQLEKSRLLSDRFSAERPKGSFSTLEIQRTEQGDSAMYLCASSLEGGGYTFGSGTRLTVV.

V gene TRBV6-2 or TRBV6-3 combines with J gene TRBJ2-5; 7 bases are a match to TRBD1. Germline-derived CDR1 and CDR2 are MNHEY and SVGEGT. CDR3 length: 15 amino acids. V was clipped by 6 bases and J by 5 bases; unmatched bases: 12. The CDR3 DNA reads as TGTGCCAGCAGCCCTAGAGGGGGCGCGGAGGAGACCCAGTACTTC. Translating it yields CASSPRGGAEETQYF.

This chain uses TRBV7-9 with TRBJ2-7, with 7 bases aligning to TRBD2. Per the germline V gene, CDR1 is SEHNR and CDR2 is FQNEAQ (reference sequence). This CDR3 is built from 15 residues. With 5 bases clipped from V and 6 bases from J, the junction kept 13 bases outside the gene matches. This chain's CDR3 is CASSPAGLPWSEQYF. In nucleotides, the CDR3 is TGTGCCAGCAGCCCAGCGGGACTGCCTTGGAGCGAGCAGTACTTC.

V and J are TRBV7-2 and TRBJ1-1, with a tentative D call TRBD1 (6 bases). Germline CDR1 and CDR2: SGHTA and FQGNSA. V dropped 2 bases and J dropped 1 base, with 17 bases sitting between them. This CDR3 is 17 amino acids long. The CDR3: CASSLWGRGIQNTEAFF. DNA for the CDR3: TGTGCCAGCAGCTTATGGGGCAGGGGAATTCAGAACACTGAAGCTTTCTTT.